Listed below are T cell receptor beta chains from one sample, sequenced in a study of shared clonotypes between healthy human individuals. Repertoires were generated with immunoSEQ multiplex PCR, while TCRdb's copy carries only in-frame clones and drops some. The sample yields millions of clones, about 95% seen once. Sequencing was done on a sample of naive CD8+ T cells sorted from blood. These TCRs come from a young man in good health. Both conserved end residues are part of each CDR3. The order of the fields is V gene, D gene, J gene, clone size, CDR3 protein, CDR3 DNA. The D gene is left open where the match is weak. Some rows mark clone size as missing; the rest say once, few, many or name a class of expanded clone.

>TRBV4-1|TRBD1|TRBJ2-7|once
CASSLDRYYEQYF
TGCGCCAGCAGCCTGGACAGGTACTACGAGCAGTACTTC
>TRBV5-4|TRBD2|TRBJ2-1|NA
CASTPPTSGSSHNEQFF
TGTGCCAGCACCCCTCCGACTAGCGGGAGCTCCCACAATGAGCAGTTCTTC
>TRBV6-5|NA|TRBJ1-5|once
CASSYFQSGQPQHF
TGTGCCAGCAGTTACTTCCAATCGGGGCAGCCCCAGCATTTT
>TRBV9|NA|TRBJ1-1|NA
CASSEPPPEAFF
TGTGCCAGCAGCGAGCCCCCCCCAGAAGCTTTCTTT
>TRBV7-6|NA|TRBJ1-1|once
CASSLRAYTEAFF
TGTGCCAGCAGCCTACGTGCGTACACTGAAGCTTTCTTT
>TRBV28|TRBD2|TRBJ2-3|once
CASSLGYGGDSTDTQYF
TGTGCCAGCAGTTTAGGTTATGGGGGGGATAGCACAGATACGCAGTATTTT
>TRBV6-5|NA|TRBJ1-6|NA
CASTPMGAGNSPLHF
TGTGCCAGCACTCCCATGGGGGCTGGGAATTCACCCCTCCACTTT
>TRBV11-2|NA|TRBJ2-1|NA
CASSANRDEDEFF
TGTGCCAGCAGCGCGAACAGGGACGAGGATGAGTTCTTC
>TRBV4-3|NA|TRBJ2-1|once
CASSQGGSSLSSYNEQFF
TGCGCCAGCAGCCAGGGCGGGTCCAGCCTGAGCTCCTACAATGAGCAGTTCTTC
>TRBV7-9|TRBD1|TRBJ1-6|NA
CASSSEDRGYNSPLHF
TGTGCCAGCAGCTCGGAGGACAGGGGGTATAATTCACCCCTCCACTTT
>TRBV30|NA|TRBJ1-1|NA
CAWSGTPYEAFF
TGTGCCTGGTCTGGGACACCCTATGAAGCTTTCTTT
>TRBV2|NA|TRBJ2-5|NA
CASSDELYDSGHSRTQYF
TGTGCCAGCAGTGACGAGCTGTATGACTCGGGACACTCGAGGACCCAGTACTTC
>TRBV29-1|TRBD2|TRBJ2-1|NA
CSVDGVSGRAGEQFF
TGCAGCGTTGACGGGGTTAGCGGGAGGGCAGGTGAGCAGTTCTTC
>TRBV5-1|TRBD1|TRBJ2-7|NA
CASSYGQALRNEQYF
TGCGCCAGCAGCTACGGACAGGCACTCCGAAACGAGCAGTACTTC
>TRBV5-4|TRBD2|TRBJ2-7|NA
CASSTGGPYEQYF
TGTGCCAGCAGCACGGGAGGGCCCTACGAGCAGTACTTC
>TRBV15|NA|TRBJ1-2|NA
CATSRDRSTYGYTF
TGTGCCACCAGCAGAGATCGTAGTACTTATGGCTACACCTTC
>TRBV19|NA|TRBJ2-7|NA
CASSITPLNWGKLVDEQYF
TGTGCCAGTAGTATCACCCCGCTTAATTGGGGGAAACTCGTGGACGAGCAGTACTTC
>TRBV27|TRBD2|TRBJ2-3|NA
CASSHGTSGSTDTQYF
TGTGCCAGCAGTCACGGGACTAGCGGAAGCACAGATACGCAGTATTTT
>TRBV30|NA|TRBJ2-2|once
CAWTNRITGELFF
TGTGCCTGGACCAATCGGATCACCGGGGAGCTGTTTTTT
>TRBV27|TRBD2|TRBJ2-7|NA
CASSYSGGTIDEQYF
TGTGCCAGCAGCTATTCGGGGGGGACAATCGACGAGCAGTACTTC
>TRBV4-1|NA|TRBJ2-3|NA
CASSPRVANTDTQYF
TGCGCCAGCAGCCCCCGGGTAGCCAACACAGATACGCAGTATTTT
>TRBV29-1|TRBD2|TRBJ2-7|NA
CSVDGTGGTGYEQYF
TGCAGCGTTGACGGAACGGGGGGTACGGGCTACGAGCAGTACTTC
>TRBV7-9|NA|TRBJ2-1|NA
CASSLAGTEQFF
TGTGCCAGCAGCTTAGCGGGGACGGAGCAGTTCTTC
>TRBV9|TRBD1|TRBJ2-1|NA
CASSPFTGANNEQFF
TGTGCCAGCAGCCCCTTTACAGGGGCTAACAATGAGCAGTTCTTC
>TRBV2|NA|TRBJ2-7|NA
CASSEVGRDYEQYF
TGTGCCAGCAGTGAAGTGGGACGGGACTACGAGCAGTACTTC
>TRBV5-8|TRBD1|TRBJ2-5|NA
CASSLATGTGPQETQYF
TGTGCCAGCAGCTTGGCCACCGGGACAGGGCCCCAAGAGACCCAGTACTTC
>TRBV12-5|NA|TRBJ2-5|NA
CASGPVQETQYF
TGTGCTAGTGGTCCAGTCCAAGAGACCCAGTACTTC
>TRBV29-1|NA|TRBJ2-5|NA
CSVDSVETQYF
TGCAGCGTCGATAGCGTAGAGACCCAGTACTTC
>TRBV5-4|NA|TRBJ1-2|NA
CASSSGGVEGYTF
TGTGCCAGCAGTTCGGGAGGAGTTGAGGGCTACACCTTC
>TRBV19|NA|TRBJ2-5|once
CASSTTRESIEQETQYF
TGTGCCAGTAGCACGACCCGGGAATCCATCGAACAAGAGACCCAGTACTTC
>TRBV27|TRBD1|TRBJ2-5|NA
CASSLGRTGGPETQYF
TGTGCCAGCAGTTTAGGGAGGACAGGGGGACCCGAGACCCAGTACTTC
>TRBV5-1|NA|TRBJ1-1|NA
CASSPPGGVREAFF
TGCGCCAGCAGCCCGCCGGGGGGCGTGCGGGAAGCTTTCTTT
>TRBV28|NA|TRBJ2-7|NA
CASSLSFPQYF
TGTGCCAGCAGTTTATCCTTCCCGCAGTACTTC
>TRBV5-1|TRBD1|TRBJ1-1|NA
CASRGTGSTEAFF
TGCGCCAGCAGAGGGACAGGGAGCACTGAAGCTTTCTTT
>TRBV30|NA|TRBJ2-7|NA
CAWTTGRNEQYF
TGTGCCTGGACGACAGGGAGGAACGAGCAGTACTTC
>TRBV28|TRBD1|TRBJ1-1|NA
CASSPRQGVVGTEAFF
TGTGCCAGCAGTCCGCGACAGGGGGTGGTAGGCACTGAAGCTTTCTTT
>TRBV9|TRBD2|TRBJ2-2|once
CASTKTSGNTGELFF
TGTGCCAGCACCAAGACTAGCGGAAACACCGGGGAGCTGTTTTTT
>TRBV28|TRBD2|TRBJ2-7|NA
CASSIAGTSYEQYF
TGTGCCAGCAGTATAGCGGGGACCTCCTACGAGCAGTACTTC
>TRBV4-1|NA|TRBJ2-5|NA
CASSQDRRGQETQYF
TGCGCCAGCAGCCAAGATAGACGGGGCCAAGAGACCCAGTACTTC
>TRBV29-1|TRBD2|TRBJ2-3|NA
CSVDPPENTLAGGGDTQYF
TGCAGCGTTGATCCTCCCGAGAATACACTAGCGGGAGGAGGAGATACGCAGTATTTT
>TRBV12-5|NA|TRBJ1-6|NA
CASGPPGQLNSPLHF
TGTGCTAGTGGTCCCCCAGGACAGTTGAATTCACCCCTCCACTTT
>TRBV19|NA|TRBJ1-5|NA
CASSIMVDSNQPQHF
TGTGCCAGTAGTATAATGGTCGATAGCAATCAGCCCCAGCATTTT
>TRBV9|NA|TRBJ2-2|NA
CASSLIGAPGELFF
TGTGCCAGCAGCTTAATTGGGGCTCCCGGGGAGCTGTTTTTT
>TRBV13|TRBD1|TRBJ2-7|NA
CASSPRTGRNEQYF
TGTGCCAGCAGCCCCCGGACAGGGAGGAACGAGCAGTACTTC
>TRBV21-1|NA|TRBJ1-4|NA
CASSEGRRATNEKLFF
TGTGCCAGCAGCGAAGGTAGGAGGGCAACTAATGAAAAACTGTTTTTT
>TRBV6-5|NA|TRBJ2-5|NA
CASSVRGQETQYF
TGTGCCAGCAGTGTCAGGGGTCAAGAGACCCAGTACTTC
>TRBV27|NA|TRBJ2-6|NA
CASSLVGVLGANVLTF
TGTGCCAGCAGCCTCGTAGGGGTCCTTGGGGCCAACGTCCTGACTTTC
>TRBV5-1|TRBD1|TRBJ2-7|NA
CASRVGPGQGDYEQYF
TGCGCCAGCAGGGTTGGGCCGGGACAGGGGGACTACGAGCAGTACTTC
>TRBV28|TRBD2|TRBJ2-3|NA
CASSSSAGVTDTQYF
TGTGCCAGCAGCTCCTCGGCGGGGGTCACAGATACGCAGTATTTT
>TRBV28|NA|TRBJ2-7|once
CASSFRGGDEQYF
TGTGCCAGCAGTTTCCGAGGAGGTGACGAGCAGTACTTC
>TRBV29-1|NA|TRBJ2-2|NA
CSVTLVNTGELFF
TGCAGCGTTACGTTGGTGAACACCGGGGAGCTGTTTTTT